These 9 T cell receptor beta chains were sequenced from one sample in a study of post-analysis software for immune sequencing data. Findings and caveats of the study: The study found TRBV5-6, TRBV5-1 and TRBV20-1 among several TRBV segments more frequent in patients than controls.

The antigens of these receptors remain unknown. Tagging with unique molecular identifiers was a feature of the TCR beta cDNA libraries. TCRdb re-called the PCR reads with MiXCR, one entry per CDR3 protein. The data contain roughly 600,000 distinct CDR3 sequences, 44% of them seen just once; the ten biggest clones take up 1.5% to 2%. The sample taken for sequencing was blood. These receptor sequences come from a girl under 18 with multiple sclerosis.

V and J are TRBV29-1 and TRBJ2-2; D not certain. CDR1 is SQVTM, CDR2 ANQGSEA, per germline. V lost 4 bases, J lost 1 base, and 10 bases lay in between. CDR3 length: 14 amino acids. This chain's CDR3 is CSVGARLNTGELFF. CDR3 in DNA: TGCAGCGTTGGGGCACGATTGAACACCGGGGAGCTGTTTTTT.

Only a few counts were recorded for this clonotype. The chain employs TRBV29-1 and TRBJ1-2, with D tentatively TRBD1 (5 bases). Deletions cut 7 bases from V and 5 bases from J, with 17 bases between. The CDR3 spans 13 residues. Per germline, CDR1 SQVTM and CDR2 ANQGSEA. As DNA, the CDR3 is TGCAGCGCTGCCCAGGGACTTCGGTATGGCTACACCTTC. Encoded protein: CSAAQGLRYGYTF. Combining the CDR3 with reference TRBV29-1 and TRBJ1-2 gives the whole variable domain SAVISQKPSRDICQRGTSLTIQCQVDSQVTMMFWYRQQPGQSLTLIATANQGSEATYESGFVIDKFPISRPNLTFSTLTVSNMSPEDSSIYLCSAAQGLRYGYTFGSGTRLTVV.

The gene calls are TRBV7-3 and TRBJ2-3; D is unresolved. The CDR3 spans 15 residues. The V gene's germline CDR1 is SGHTA and CDR2 FQGTGA. Trimming stripped 5 bases from V and 2 bases from J, with 14 bases between. CDR3 DNA: TGTGCCAGCAGCCCCCGGGTAGGCCCCACAGATACGCAGTATTTT. It encodes CASSPRVGPTDTQYF.

This clonotype has only a few counts. This chain links TRBV27 with TRBJ2-5, with a weak D call TRBD2 (5 bases). The end of the DNA aligns better with TRBJ2-7, so the J call may be wrong. This CDR3 is 11 amino acids long. The germline V gene has CDR1 MNHEY and CDR2 SMNVEV (reference sequence). The CDR3 loop reads CASSEGHEQYF. CDR3 DNA sequence: TGTGCCAGCTCTGAGGGCCACGAGCAGTACTTC.

The chain has TRBV12-3 or TRBV12-4 and TRBJ1-2, with unresolved D. The V and J ends lost 1 base and 8 bases respectively, with 8 bases between them. The CDR3 has 12 amino acids. The CDR3 sequence: CASSLDGSGYTF. CDR3 sequence (DNA): TGTGCCAGCAGTTTAGACGGCAGCGGCTACACCTTC.

The J gene is TRBJ2-1, the V gene TRBV5-1; no clear D gene. The V gene lost 1 base and the J gene lost 12 bases, with 11 bases spanning the gap. The CDR3 totals 12 residues. Germline V gene data show CDR1 as SGHRS and CDR2 as YFSETQ. CDR3 bases: TGCGCCAGCAGCTTGACGGGCTCTGGGCAGTTCTTC. As protein: CASSLTGSGQFF.

This clonotype was counted ten times or more. The chain links TRBV5-1 to TRBJ2-7; TRBD2 might be the D (6 bases). This CDR3 comprises 14 residues. Germline V gene lookup returns CDR1 SGHRS and CDR2 YFSETQ. Trimming stripped 2 bases from V and 2 bases from J, with 11 bases between. The DNA for the CDR3 is TGCGCCAGCAGCTTATCAGGGAGGACCTACGAGCAGTACTTC. It translates to CASSLSGRTYEQYF.

V and J are TRBV3-1 and TRBJ1-2; D call uncertain. Deletions cut 0 bases from V and 0 bases from J, with 8 bases between. CDR1 is LGHDT, CDR2 YNNKEL, per germline (reference sequence). The CDR3 spans 15 residues. In DNA, the CDR3 is TGTGCCAGCAGCCAAGACCAGGAGTCTAACTATGGCTACACCTTC. Its translation: CASSQDQESNYGYTF.

The chain is built from TRBV27 and TRBJ1-1; 7 nucleotides align to TRBD1. With 3 bases clipped from V and 3 bases from J, the junction kept 1 base outside the gene matches. CDR1 is MNHEY, CDR2 SMNVEV, per germline (reference sequence). The CDR3 consists of 13 residues. The CDR3 is CASSFTGDTEAFF. The CDR3 region has the DNA TGTGCCAGCAGTTTTACAGGGGACACTGAAGCTTTCTTT.